The 20 T cell receptor beta chains in this list originate from one sample, sequenced in a study of response to subunit inactivated influenza vaccine. TCRdb ran MiXCR on the RT-PCR reads and lists one entry per CDR3 protein. In the table there are 250,000 to 350,000 distinct CDR3 sequences, roughly 20% of which are singletons. This sample comprised PBMCs from blood, obtained approximately 20 months after vaccination. These receptor sequences come from a man between 45 and 75 years old who received an inactivated influenza vaccine.

In its sample, this clonotype was seen a few times. This chain uses TRBV20-1 with TRBJ2-7; D may correspond to TRBD1 or TRBD2 (6 bases each). The CDR3 covers 14 residues. V was clipped by 3 bases and J by 4 bases, with 16 bases between them. Germline V gene data show CDR1 as DFQATT and CDR2 as SNEGSKA (reference sequence). The CDR3 nucleotides read TGCAGTGCTAGGCGGTCCCAGGGGAGGTACGAGCAGTACTTC. Encoded protein: CSARRSQGRYEQYF.

The V and J genes are TRBV11-2 and TRBJ2-7; TRBD2 might be the D (6 bases). Germline-derived CDR1 and CDR2 are SGHAT and FQNNGV. This CDR3 has 19 residues. The germline V and J ends were trimmed by 0 bases and 5 bases, with 26 bases remaining between them. The CDR3: CASSLDRGPRGMVPHEQYF. For the CDR3, the DNA is TGTGCCAGCAGCTTAGACCGGGGCCCACGCGGGATGGTTCCCCACGAGCAGTACTTC.

Only a few counts were recorded for this clonotype. This chain connects TRBV2 to TRBJ1-2; 8 bases map to TRBD1. With 1 base clipped from V and 6 bases from J, the junction kept 4 bases outside the gene matches. The germline V gene encodes CDR1 SNHLY and CDR2 FYNNEI. The CDR3 covers 14 residues. CDR3: CASSEEQGVDGYTF. The CDR3, as DNA: TGTGCCAGCAGTGAAGAACAGGGGGTGGATGGCTACACCTTC.

This chain links TRBV27 with TRBJ1-6, with unresolved D. CDR1 and CDR2 (germline): MNHEY, SMNVEV (reference sequence). Trimming left V 0 bases short and J 7 bases short, with 13 bases between. CDR3 length equals 16 residues. In DNA form, the CDR3 reads TGTGCCAGCAGTTTATCCGGGTACTTGTTCAATTCACCCCTCCACTTT. It specifies CASSLSGYLFNSPLHF.

The CDR3 DNA sequence: TGTGCCAGCAGCTCGGTGGCGGGGGGCCAATCTGATACGCAGTATTTT. Amino acid sequence: CASSSVAGGQSDTQYF. V usage is TRBV7-2 and J usage is TRBJ2-3, with 8 bases fitting TRBD2. The germline V gene encodes CDR1 SGHTA and CDR2 FQGNSA. CDR3 length: 16 amino acids. V trimming: 4 bases; J trimming: 6 bases; junction bases outside the gene matches: 12.

This clonotype turned up a few times. The chain couples TRBV27 to TRBJ1-1; no clear D gene. The germline V gene encodes CDR1 MNHEY and CDR2 SMNVEV (reference sequence). Trimming took off 6 bases at V and 1 base at J, with 15 bases between the two ends. The CDR3 is 15 amino acids. In DNA, the CDR3 is TGTGCCAGCAGGCTATCCTTGACTGCGAACACTGAAGCTTTCTTT. It is translated as CASRLSLTANTEAFF.

This clonotype was detected a few times. CDR3: CASSPQVHLYYEQYF. The CDR3 coding sequence is TGCGCCAGCAGTCCGCAGGTCCACTTATATTACGAGCAGTACTTC. The chain joins TRBV4-3 to TRBJ2-7, with D unresolved. CDR3 size: 15 residues. Trimming took 6 bases from V and 4 from J, leaving 19 bases between them. CDR1 LGHNA and CDR2 YSLEER come from the germline V gene.

The table lists this clonotype with many counts. This sequence joins TRBV6-1 and TRBJ1-6, with TRBD1 matching over 7 bases. CDR1 and CDR2 from the germline V gene are MNHNS and SASEGT. Trimming took 5 bases from V and 0 from J; bases not matched to a gene: 13. The CDR3 spans 19 residues. CDR3 residues: CASSRSGTAFSSYNSPLHF. The CDR3 DNA reads TGTGCCAGCAGTCGATCCGGGACAGCTTTTAGCTCCTATAATTCACCCCTCCACTTT.

The chain uses TRBV5-1 and TRBJ1-1; D is perhaps TRBD1 (6 bases). The germline V and J ends were trimmed by 5 bases and 0 bases, with 14 bases remaining between them. The CDR3 sequence is 15 residues long. The V gene's germline CDR1 is SGHRS and CDR2 YFSETQ. CDR3 nucleotides: TGCGCCAGCAGAAGGCAGGGGTCCGTGAACACTGAAGCTTTCTTT. This encodes CASRRQGSVNTEAFF.

The rearrangement links TRBV9 to TRBJ2-5; D is unresolved. Trimming left V 4 bases short and J 3 bases short, with 10 bases between. The CDR3 loop spans 13 amino acids. Germline lookup yields CDR1 SGDLS and CDR2 YYNGEE. The chain's CDR3 is CASSLSHKETQYF. The CDR3 nucleotides read TGTGCCAGCAGCCTCAGCCATAAAGAGACCCAGTACTTC. The variable domain in full, completed from reference TRBV9 and TRBJ2-5, reads DSGVTQTPKHLITATGQRVTLRCSPRSGDLSVYWYQQSLDQGLQFLIQYYNGEERAKGNILERFSAQQFPDLHSELNLSSLELGDSALYFCASSLSHKETQYFGPGTRLLVL.

The table lists this clonotype with a few counts. V usage is TRBV5-1 and J usage is TRBJ2-1; the match to TRBD1 covers 9 bases. CDR1 is SGHRS, CDR2 YFSETQ, per germline. Trimming at V came to 7 bases and at J to 6 bases, leaving 11 bases not matched to a gene. The CDR3 is 15 amino acids. The chain's CDR3 is CASRRPGTGFNEQFF. The CDR3, as DNA: TGCGCCAGCCGCCGCCCGGGGACAGGGTTCAATGAGCAGTTCTTC.

The chain has TRBV4-3 and TRBJ1-1; D not certain. Germline CDR1 is LGHNA and CDR2 is YSLEER. The V end lost 1 base, the J end lost 6 bases, and 9 bases lay between the germline ends. The CDR3 has 13 residues. This chain's CDR3 is CASSQGGPAEAFF. In DNA form, the CDR3 reads TGCGCCAGCAGCCAAGGAGGGCCAGCTGAAGCTTTCTTT.

CDR3 residues: CATSDLQILPDPGEVDTGELFF. The CDR3, as DNA: TGTGCCACCAGTGATTTGCAAATACTCCCCGACCCGGGAGAGGTTGACACCGGGGAGCTGTTTTTT. The V call is TRBV24-1, the J call TRBJ2-2; possible D gene TRBD2, 6 bases. Trimming shortened V by 0 bases and J by 3 bases, and 28 bases separated the two germline ends. Germline CDR1 and CDR2: KGHDR and SFDVKD. The CDR3 has 22 amino acids.

This clonotype was seen at least ten times. J is TRBJ1-1 and V is TRBV25-1; D possibly corresponds to TRBD1 (6 bases). CDR1 MGHDK and CDR2 SYGVNS come from the germline V gene. This CDR3 has 13 residues. Trimming shortened V by 7 bases and J by 1 base, and 10 bases separated the two germline ends. The CDR3 is CASTKTGNTEAFF. In DNA, the CDR3 is TGTGCCAGCACTAAGACAGGGAACACTGAAGCTTTCTTT. The whole variable domain, filled in from reference TRBV25-1 and TRBJ1-1, reads EADIYQTPRYLVIGTGKKITLECSQTMGHDKMYWYQQDPGMELHLIHYSYGVNSTEKGDLSSESTVSRIRTEHFPLTLESARPSHTSQYLCASTKTGNTEAFFGQGTRLTVV.

The V call is TRBV9, the J call TRBJ1-1; D call uncertain. V was trimmed by 4 bases and J by 7 bases, leaving 20 bases between them. This CDR3 comprises 15 residues. Germline V gene data show CDR1 as SGDLS and CDR2 as YYNGEE. Here the CDR3 reads CASSRGPHEELEAFF. The CDR3 nucleotides are TGTGCCAGCAGCCGAGGGCCGCATGAAGAACTTGAAGCTTTCTTT.

Regarding this clonotype: This sequence may be a read error, since a much larger clone differs from it by one base. The CDR3 spells CASSGGGAGADTQYF. The CDR3 bases are TGTGCCAGCAGCGGCGGGGGGGCTGGCGCAGATACGCAGTATTTT. The chain has TRBV7-2 and TRBJ2-3; 9 bases are a match to TRBD2. CDR3 length: 15 amino acids. The germline gives CDR1 SGHTA, CDR2 FQGNSA. With 5 bases clipped from V and 4 bases from J, the junction kept 7 bases outside the gene matches. Filled out from reference TRBV7-2 and TRBJ2-3, the complete variable domain reads GAGVSQSPSNKVTEKGKDVELRCDPISGHTALYWYRQSLGQGLEFLIYFQGNSAPDKSGLPSDRFSAERTGGSVSTLTIQRTQQEDSAVYLCASSGGGAGADTQYFGPGTRLTVL.

This clonotype was seen a few times. The gene calls are TRBV9 and TRBJ2-3; D unclear. CDR1 is SGDLS, CDR2 YYNGEE, per germline. Trimming shortened V by 2 bases and J by 0 bases, and 10 bases separated the two germline ends. The CDR3 consists of 15 residues. For the CDR3, the DNA is TGTGCCAGCAGCGTTCAGGCAGCTAGCACAGATACGCAGTATTTT. Translation gives CASSVQAASTDTQYF.

This clonotype showed up just a few times. V and J are TRBV12-3 or TRBV12-4 and TRBJ2-1; no definite D call. This CDR3 is built from 14 residues. V was shortened by 1 base and J by 4 bases, with 8 bases between the two germline ends. CDR3 amino acids: CASSLVAEYNEQFF. The CDR3 DNA follows: TGTGCCAGCAGTTTAGTGGCAGAGTACAATGAGCAGTTCTTC.

J is TRBJ1-1 and V is TRBV7-9, with D possibly being TRBD1 (6 bases). Germline-derived CDR1 and CDR2 are SEHNR and FQNEAQ (reference sequence). There are 13 residues in the CDR3. With 3 bases removed from V and 6 bases from J, the gap between germline ends came to 11 bases. The CDR3 DNA follows: TGTGCCAGCAGCTTTAGTCGGACAGCTGAAGCTTTCTTT. Translation gives CASSFSRTAEAFF.

V and J are TRBV4-3 and TRBJ2-1; 9 nucleotides line up with TRBD1. V was clipped by 0 bases and J by 6 bases; unmatched bases: 6. The germline CDR1 and CDR2 sequences are LGHNA and YSLEER. This CDR3 spans 16 amino acids. This CDR3 reads CASSQDFQGQGNEQFF. The CDR3 nucleotides are TGCGCCAGCAGCCAAGATTTTCAGGGACAGGGCAATGAGCAGTTCTTC.